The 8 T cell receptor beta chains below all came from one sample that was sequenced in a study of T cells in Graves' hyperthyroidism and ophthalmopathy. From RNA transcripts, TCR beta CDR3 regions were amplified. Carried out on the TCR CDR3, a first-round RT-PCR used the HTBI primer set. TCRdb reprocessed the multiplex PCR reads via MiXCR and lists one record per CDR3 protein. Among about 620,000 distinct CDR3 sequences, roughly 17% were seen once, and the ten largest hold approximately 3.9%. Source material: blood. Every receptor here comes from a woman aged 25 to 39 with Graves' hyperthyroidism.

This clonotype has ten or more counts. V is TRBV20-1 and J is TRBJ2-7, with D tentatively TRBD2 (5 bases). The V and J ends lost 3 bases and 3 bases respectively, with 9 bases between them. Germline V gives CDR1 DFQATT, CDR2 SNEGSKA (reference sequence). CDR3 length: 12 amino acids. CDR3 sequence (DNA): TGCAGTGCTAGTCCGGGGATCTACGAGCAGTACTTC. Amino acid sequence: CSASPGIYEQYF.

A remark on this clonotype: This may arise from a read error, as a much more abundant clone is one base away. The chain uses TRBV7-8 and TRBJ1-2; no reliable D call. The CDR3 consists of 15 residues. Germline V lookup: CDR1 SGHVS, CDR2 FQNEAQ. DNA of the CDR3: TGTGCCAGCAGCTTAGCTTTGGCAGATAACTATTGCTACACCTTC. Its translation: CASSLALADNYCYTF. The variable domain in full, completed from reference TRBV7-8 and TRBJ1-2, reads GAGVSQSPRYKVAKRGQDVALRCDPISGHVSLFWYQQALGQGPEFLTYFQNEAQLDKSGLPSDRFFAERPEGSVSTLKIQRTQQEDSAVYLCASSLALADNYCYTFGSGTRLTVV.

This clonotype was counted between two and nine times. The CDR3 region has the DNA TGTGCCAGCAGCCAAGGGTCGGGTTCACCCCTCCACTTT. As protein: CASSQGSGSPLHF. The chain is built from TRBV3-1 and TRBJ1-6; D is ambiguous. CDR3 size: 13 residues. In germline, CDR1 is LGHDT, CDR2 YNNKEL (reference sequence). V lost 1 base, J lost 9 bases, and 7 bases lay in between.

The rearrangement links TRBV18 to TRBJ2-7; 8 nucleotides line up with TRBD2. This CDR3 contains 14 residues. The V segment lost 2 bases and the J segment 7 bases; nucleotides outside the gene matches: 7. Germline V gene sequence: CDR1 KGHSH, CDR2 LQKENI. This CDR3 is CASSPTGGANEQYF. The CDR3 bases are TGTGCCAGCTCACCAACGGGAGGGGCTAATGAGCAGTACTTC.

The J gene is TRBJ1-2, the V gene TRBV20-1; D ambiguous. Trimming shortened V by 4 bases and J by 7 bases, and 13 bases separated the two germline ends. The length of the CDR3 is 12 residues. Germline CDR1 is DFQATT and CDR2 is SNEGSKA (reference sequence). The DNA of the CDR3 is TGCAGTGCTACGGGAGGGCTGATTGGCTACACCTTC. Protein product: CSATGGLIGYTF.

This clonotype was seen ten or more times. The chain uses TRBV2 and TRBJ1-1, with a possible D match to TRBD1 (5 bases). CDR3 length equals 13 residues. Trimming cost V 8 bases and J 0 bases, with 10 bases left between them. Germline assignment: CDR1 SNHLY and CDR2 FYNNEI. The CDR3 bases are TGTGCCAGCGGGACTCATATGAACACTGAAGCTTTCTTT. Its translation: CASGTHMNTEAFF.

This chain connects TRBV3-1 to TRBJ1-2, with D possibly being TRBD1 (5 bases). The ends were cut back, 0 bases at V and 4 bases at J, with 15 bases in the middle. The CDR3 sequence is 16 residues long. CDR1 LGHDT and CDR2 YNNKEL come from the germline V gene (reference sequence). CDR3 residues: CASSQDPQGLGYGYTF. CDR3 DNA: TGTGCCAGCAGCCAAGATCCCCAGGGCCTCGGCTATGGCTACACCTTC. The variable domain in full, completed from reference TRBV3-1 and TRBJ1-2, reads DTAVSQTPKYLVTQMGNDKSIKCEQNLGHDTMYWYKQDSKKFLKIMFSYNNKELIINETVPNRFSPKSPDKAHLNLHINSLELGDSAVYFCASSQDPQGLGYGYTFGSGTRLTVV.

The chain has TRBV27 and TRBJ2-2; D is possibly TRBD2 (6 bases). Per the germline V gene, CDR1 is MNHEY and CDR2 is SMNVEV (reference sequence). The CDR3 has 18 residues. Trimming cost V 2 bases and J 6 bases, with 22 bases left between them. The CDR3 DNA is TGTGCCAGCAGTTTAAATACCCGGGCCCCGCGGGACGCCGGGGAGCTGTTTTTT. Translated: CASSLNTRAPRDAGELFF.